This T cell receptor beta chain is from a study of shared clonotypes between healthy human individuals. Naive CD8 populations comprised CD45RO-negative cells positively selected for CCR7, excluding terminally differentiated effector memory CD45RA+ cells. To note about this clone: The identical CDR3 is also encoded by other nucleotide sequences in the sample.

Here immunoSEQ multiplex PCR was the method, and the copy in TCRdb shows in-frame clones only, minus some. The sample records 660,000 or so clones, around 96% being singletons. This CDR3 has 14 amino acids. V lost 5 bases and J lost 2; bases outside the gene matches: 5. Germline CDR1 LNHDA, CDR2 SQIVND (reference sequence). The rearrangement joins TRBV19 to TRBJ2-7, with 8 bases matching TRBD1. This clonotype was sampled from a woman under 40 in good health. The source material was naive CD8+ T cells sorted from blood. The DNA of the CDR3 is TGTGCCAGTAGTGCCGGGACAGGAGCCTACGAGCAGTACTTC. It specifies CASSAGTGAYEQYF.